This T cell receptor beta chain was captured by sequencing in a study of siplizumab effects on memory and regulatory T cells. Trimming took off 0 bases at V and 1 base at J, with 8 bases between the two ends. Germline CDR1 reads SGDLS; CDR2 reads YYNGEE. There are 14 residues in the CDR3. Clones were sequenced by immunoSEQ multiplex PCR, and TCRdb holds only the in-frame ones, with some missing. The table records 60,000 to 80,000 clones, around four fifths of them present only once. The sequence was collected from a human donor in good health. The gene calls are TRBV9 and TRBJ2-7; D unclear. Sequencing was done on a sample of memory CD4+ T cells sorted from blood. The CDR3 spells CASSVGIDSYEQYF. The CDR3 coding sequence is TGTGCCAGCAGCGTAGGGATAGATTCCTACGAGCAGTACTTC. The whole variable domain, remainder taken from reference TRBV9 and TRBJ2-7, is DSGVTQTPKHLITATGQRVTLRCSPRSGDLSVYWYQQSLDQGLQFLIQYYNGEERAKGNILERFSAQQFPDLHSELNLSSLELGDSALYFCASSVGIDSYEQYFGPGTRLTVT.